This is a list of T cell receptor beta chains from one sample in a study of vaccination effects on CD4 cells after COVID-19. Sequenced by immunoSEQ multiplex PCR; TCRdb stores in-frame clones only, minus some. This sample has about 22,000 clones, with around 79% found just once. Their recognized antigens are unknown. The sequencing here drew on CD4+ T cells from PBMCs cultured with HCoV-NL63 spike peptides, taken before COVID-19 vaccination. The receptor set was obtained from a human donor who received a COVID-19 vaccine. CDR3s include the opening cysteine and the closing phenylalanine or tryptophan. The order of the fields is V gene, clone size, CDR3 length, J gene, D gene, CDR3 DNA, CDR3 protein. D genes are given only for firm matches. Size is omitted from some rows. Given values are once, few, many or a class for expanded clones.

v_call: TRBV27
clone_size: NA
cdr3_length: 16
j_call: TRBJ1-1
d_call: NA
cdr3_nt: TGTGCCAGCAGTTTATCGCGGACCACGAGTAAGACTGAAGCTTTCTTT
cdr3_aa: CASSLSRTTSKTEAFF

v_call: TRBV5-1
clone_size: NA
cdr3_length: 13
j_call: TRBJ2-7
d_call: TRBD1
cdr3_nt: TGCGCCAGCAAAGGGACAGGGGCGTACGAGCAGTACTTC
cdr3_aa: CASKGTGAYEQYF

v_call: TRBV7-8
clone_size: NA
cdr3_length: 14
j_call: TRBJ2-1
d_call: NA
cdr3_nt: TGTGCCAGCAGCGATAACGCGGCGGGTGCTGAGCAGTTCTTC
cdr3_aa: CASSDNAAGAEQFF

v_call: TRBV5-1
clone_size: NA
cdr3_length: 17
j_call: TRBJ2-3
d_call: NA
cdr3_nt: TGCGCCAGCAGCTTAAGTCCGTTAGGGGTTAGCACAGATACGCAGTATTTT
cdr3_aa: CASSLSPLGVSTDTQYF

v_call: TRBV25-1
clone_size: NA
cdr3_length: 18
j_call: TRBJ2-1
d_call: NA
cdr3_nt: TGTGCCAGCAGTGAAGGGTCCAAGGCCCACAGGCCCTACAATGAGCAGTTCTTC
cdr3_aa: CASSEGSKAHRPYNEQFF

v_call: TRBV2
clone_size: NA
cdr3_length: 14
j_call: TRBJ2-7
d_call: TRBD2
cdr3_nt: TGTGCCAGCAGTGAAGAGGTGGTAGCGGGGCTCTTCTACTTC
cdr3_aa: CASSEEVVAGLFYF

v_call: TRBV11-2
clone_size: NA
cdr3_length: 13
j_call: TRBJ2-3
d_call: NA
cdr3_nt: TGTGCCAGCGGGGGAAACTCCGCAGATACGCAGTATTTT
cdr3_aa: CASGGNSADTQYF

v_call: TRBV5-6
clone_size: NA
cdr3_length: 18
j_call: TRBJ1-3
d_call: TRBD1
cdr3_nt: TGTGCCAGCAGCTTGCTGGGACAGGACTTATTCTCTGGAAACACCATATATTTT
cdr3_aa: CASSLLGQDLFSGNTIYF

v_call: TRBV30
clone_size: NA
cdr3_length: 13
j_call: TRBJ1-6
d_call: NA
cdr3_nt: TGTGCCTGGACCGGGCCTCTAAATTCACCCCTCCACTTT
cdr3_aa: CAWTGPLNSPLHF

v_call: TRBV3-1/TRBV3-2
clone_size: NA
cdr3_length: 14
j_call: TRBJ1-1
d_call: NA
cdr3_nt: TGTGCCAGCAGCCAAGAGGAGGGTAACACTGAAGCTTTCTTT
cdr3_aa: CASSQEEGNTEAFF

v_call: TRBV7-2
clone_size: once
cdr3_length: 13
j_call: TRBJ1-2
d_call: NA
cdr3_nt: TGTGCCAGCAGCTTTACAGGGAACTATGGCTACACCTTC
cdr3_aa: CASSFTGNYGYTF